A selection of T cell receptor beta chains follows, all from one sample in a study of blood T cell repertoires in COVID-19. TCRdb's table, derived via immunoSEQ multiplex PCR, lists solely in-frame clones and lacks some. The data show 300,000 to 350,000 clones, with roughly 87% seen just once and more than 0.9% held by the top ten. Sequenced: PBMCs or T cells enriched from blood (not recorded which). These receptor sequences come from a woman in her twenties or thirties who had recovered from COVID-19. Both conserved end residues are part of each CDR3. Each record gives: CDR3 length, J gene, V gene, CDR3 protein.

>17|TRBJ2-7|TRBV15
CATSRERAGSSSYEQYF
>18|TRBJ2-1|TRBV7-9
CASSFYVLGRGSSNEQFF
>13|TRBJ2-3|TRBV29-1
CSGGGQQTDTQYF
>15|TRBJ2-1|TRBV11-2
CASSLFSGQRNEQFF
>12|TRBJ1-2|TRBV12-3/TRBV12-4
CASTQGGYGYTF
>15|TRBJ2-3|TRBV10-3
CAISEKQGPTDTQYF
>13|TRBJ1-4|TRBV5-1
CASATATNEKLFF
>16|TRBJ2-1|TRBV18
CASSPFGTGLYNEQFF
>16|TRBJ2-3|TRBV4-3
CASSRGTSGYTDTQYF
>17|TRBJ1-6|TRBV2
CASIRASQGALNSPLHF
>12|TRBJ2-2|TRBV12-3/TRBV12-4
CASTENTGELFF
>17|TRBJ2-1|TRBV11-3
CASSLGFGAGTYNEQFF
>15|TRBJ2-5|TRBV5-4
CASSRGTGRQETQYF
>11|TRBJ2-3|TRBV28
CASSGPGSQYF
>16|TRBJ2-7|TRBV6-5
CASSYSGDRGSYEQYF
>16|TRBJ1-2|TRBV28
CASTPPTGGLNYGYTF
>14|TRBJ1-2|TRBV30
CARYYPVTNYGYTF
>13|TRBJ2-1|TRBV29-1
CSGQRTTYNEQFF
>15|TRBJ2-7|TRBV27
CASSFQGGSSYEQYF
>13|TRBJ1-1|TRBV5-1
CASSFAGNTEAFF
>12|TRBJ1-1|TRBV5-1
CASGTGNTEAFF
>16|TRBJ1-2|TRBV2
CASRGDWGVSNYGYTF
>14|TRBJ2-7|TRBV10-3
CAISTAGKSYEQYF
>16|TRBJ1-2|TRBV7-8
CASSPRQVSANYGYTF
>15|TRBJ1-2|TRBV19
CASSTAGTGTNGYTF